The clone carrying this T cell receptor beta chain was detected only a few times. Its target is unknown. CDR3 length equals 16 residues. V dropped 1 base and J dropped 2 bases, with 12 bases sitting between them. CDR1 is LGHNA, CDR2 YSLEER, per germline. With 60 Vbeta and 13 Jbeta primers, the PCR was carried out. The repertoire was sequenced with immunoSEQ multiplex PCR; TCRdb's copy has only in-frame clones and lacks some. Found here are approximately 140,000 clones, under 90% of them singletons; the top ten hold over 2.5%. The data derive from a study of cytomegalovirus exposure and HLA in healthy donors. For the study at large: HLA-typed donors were the source of about 85 million unique TCRs, which an early data release held. Whole-study results and caveats: There were several of the most significant clusters that appeared linked to common viral pathogens in a later analysis.

As for the donors, each was a healthy bone marrow donor. V is TRBV4-3 and J is TRBJ2-1; possibly TRBD2 for D (5 bases). The sequence was collected from a male donor in good health and CMV-seronegative. The sequencing input was PBMCs. The CDR3 coding sequence is TGCGCCAGCAGCCAAGGATACGAGGGCCCCTACAATGAGCAGTTCTTC. Protein: CASSQGYEGPYNEQFF.